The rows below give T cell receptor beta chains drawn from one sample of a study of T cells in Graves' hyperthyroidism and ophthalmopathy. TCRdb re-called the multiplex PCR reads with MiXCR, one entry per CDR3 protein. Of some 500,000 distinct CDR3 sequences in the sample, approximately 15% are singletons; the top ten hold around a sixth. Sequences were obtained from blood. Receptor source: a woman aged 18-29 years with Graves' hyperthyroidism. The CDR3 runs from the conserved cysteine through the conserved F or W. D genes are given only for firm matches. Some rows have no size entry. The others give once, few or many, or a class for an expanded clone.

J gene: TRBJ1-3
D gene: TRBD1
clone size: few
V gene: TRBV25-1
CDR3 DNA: TGTGCCAGCAGTGGCCTGACAGGGGAATCTGGAAACACCATATATTTT
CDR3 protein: CASSGLTGESGNTIYF

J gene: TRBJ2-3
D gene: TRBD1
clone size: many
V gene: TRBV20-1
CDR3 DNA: TGCAGTGCTAGAGACGGACAGGGGGCCACAGATACGCAGTATTTT
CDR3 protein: CSARDGQGATDTQYF

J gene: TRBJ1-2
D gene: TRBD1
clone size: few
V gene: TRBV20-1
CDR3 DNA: TGCAGTGCTAGAGCGTCCGGGACAGTCGCTAACTATGGCTACACCTTC
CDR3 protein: CSARASGTVANYGYTF

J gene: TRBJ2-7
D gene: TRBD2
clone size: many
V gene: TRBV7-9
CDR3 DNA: TGTGCCAGCAGCTTAGCTACTAGCGGGAGAAGGGAGCAGTACTTC
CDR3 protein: CASSLATSGRREQYF

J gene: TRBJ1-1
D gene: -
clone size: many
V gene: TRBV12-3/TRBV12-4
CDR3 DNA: TGTGCCAGCAGTCCCGGCAGGGCCCGGGGGGCTTTCTTT
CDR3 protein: CASSPGRARGAFF

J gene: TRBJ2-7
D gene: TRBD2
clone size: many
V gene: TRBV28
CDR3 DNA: TGTGCCAGCAGTTACCCCAAAAATAGCGGGATAGGGTACGAGCAGTACTTC
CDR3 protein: CASSYPKNSGIGYEQYF

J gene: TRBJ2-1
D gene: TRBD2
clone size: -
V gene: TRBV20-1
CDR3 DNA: TGCAGTGCTAGAGATGGATCGGTAGCGGGAAAGGTTGAGCAGTTCTTC
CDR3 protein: CSARDGSVAGKVEQFF

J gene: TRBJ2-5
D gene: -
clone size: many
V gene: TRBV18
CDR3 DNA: TGTGCCAGCTCACAGGGGAGAGATGAGACCCAGTACTTC
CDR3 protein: CASSQGRDETQYF

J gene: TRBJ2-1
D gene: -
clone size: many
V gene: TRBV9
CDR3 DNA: TGTGCCAGCAGCGTAGCACTAGACTACTACAATGAGCAGTTCTTC
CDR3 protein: CASSVALDYYNEQFF

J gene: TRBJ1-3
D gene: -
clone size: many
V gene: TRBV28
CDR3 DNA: TGTGCCAGCAGTTCCGGGGGAGCTGGAAACACCATATATTTT
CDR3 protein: CASSSGGAGNTIYF

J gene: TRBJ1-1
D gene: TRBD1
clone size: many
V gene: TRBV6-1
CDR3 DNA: TGTGCCAGCAGTGAAAGGGGGCGAGGGAACACTGAAGCTTTCTTT
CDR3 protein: CASSERGRGNTEAFF

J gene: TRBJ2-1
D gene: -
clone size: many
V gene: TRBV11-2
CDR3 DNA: TGTGCCAGCAGCTCAGACCAATTGAATAGGTTCTTC
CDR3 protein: CASSSDQLNRFF

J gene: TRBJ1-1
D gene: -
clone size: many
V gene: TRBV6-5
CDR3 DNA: TGTGCCAGCAGTTACAGGGGGGTCGGGAACACTGAAGCTTTCTTT
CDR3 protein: CASSYRGVGNTEAFF

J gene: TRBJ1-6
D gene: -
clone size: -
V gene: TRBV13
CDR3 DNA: TGTGCCAGCAGCTTAGCGGGGCAGAATTCACCCCTCCACTTT
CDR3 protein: CASSLAGQNSPLHF

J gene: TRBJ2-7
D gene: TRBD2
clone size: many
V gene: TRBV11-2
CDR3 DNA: TGTGCCAGCAGCTTAGGTCTCGCTAGGGCTAGCGGGAGGGCCTACGAGCAGTACTTC
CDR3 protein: CASSLGLARASGRAYEQYF

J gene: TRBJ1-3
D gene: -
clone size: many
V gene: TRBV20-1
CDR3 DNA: TGCAGTGCTACGGACAGACCTATCTCTGGAAACACCATATATTTT
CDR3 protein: CSATDRPISGNTIYF

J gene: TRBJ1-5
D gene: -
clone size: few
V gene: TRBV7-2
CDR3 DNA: TGTGCCAGCAGCTTAATATTTTCGTATAGCAATCAGCCCCAGCCTTTT
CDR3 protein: CASSLIFSYSNQPQPF

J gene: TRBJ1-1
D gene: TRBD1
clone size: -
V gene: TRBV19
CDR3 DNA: TGTGCCAGCCGGGACAGGGTCACTGAAGCTTTCTTT
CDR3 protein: CASRDRVTEAFF

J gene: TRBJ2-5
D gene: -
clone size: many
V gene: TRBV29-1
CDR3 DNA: TGCAGCGTTGAACCCCGGGAAGAGACCCAGTACTTC
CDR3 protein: CSVEPREETQYF

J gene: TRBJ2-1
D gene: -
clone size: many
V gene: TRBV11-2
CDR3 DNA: TGTGCCAGCAGCTCCCCGGACCACCGGGGCAATGAGCAGTTCTTC
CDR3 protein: CASSSPDHRGNEQFF

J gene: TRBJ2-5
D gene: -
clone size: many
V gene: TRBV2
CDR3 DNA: TGTGCCAGCAGTACGGGGACCCAGTACTTC
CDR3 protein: CASSTGTQYF

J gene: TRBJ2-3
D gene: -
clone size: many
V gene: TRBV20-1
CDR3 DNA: TGCAGTGCTAGTTGGGCGGGGAGTTCACCTAGCACAGATACGCAGTATTTT
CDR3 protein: CSASWAGSSPSTDTQYF

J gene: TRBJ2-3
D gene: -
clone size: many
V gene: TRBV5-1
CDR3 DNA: TGCGCCAGCAGCTTGGTCCCTAGCGTCGTAGATACGCAGTATTTT
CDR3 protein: CASSLVPSVVDTQYF

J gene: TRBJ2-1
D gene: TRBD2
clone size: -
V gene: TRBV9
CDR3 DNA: TGTGCCAGCAGCGTAGGGGGGGAGCGGGGCTCCTACAATGAGCAGTTCTTC
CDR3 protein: CASSVGGERGSYNEQFF

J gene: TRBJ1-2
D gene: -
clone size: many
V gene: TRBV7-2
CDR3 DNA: TGTGCCAGCAGCACATACAGACCTGACTATGGCTACACCTTC
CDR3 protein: CASSTYRPDYGYTF

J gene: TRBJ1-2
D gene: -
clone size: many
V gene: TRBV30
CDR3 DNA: TGTGCCTGGAGTGTAGGTAGGGTGGACTATGGCTACACCTTC
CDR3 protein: CAWSVGRVDYGYTF

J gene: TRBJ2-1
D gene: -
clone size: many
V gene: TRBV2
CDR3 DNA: TGTGCCAGCAGTGCCGCACTAGTTATGAATGAGCAGTTCTTC
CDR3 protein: CASSAALVMNEQFF

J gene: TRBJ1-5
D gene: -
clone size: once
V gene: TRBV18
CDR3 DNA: TGTGCCAGCTCGCCGTCGGGAGCAAACCAACAGCCCCAGCATTTT
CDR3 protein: CASSPSGANQQPQHF

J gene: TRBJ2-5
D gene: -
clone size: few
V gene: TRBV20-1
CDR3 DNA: TGCAGTGCCCCCCACGAGACCCAGTACTTC
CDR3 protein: CSAPHETQYF

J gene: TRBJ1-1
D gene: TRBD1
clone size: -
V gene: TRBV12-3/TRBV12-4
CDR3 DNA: TGTGCCAGCAGTTTACCGGGACAGAGAAAAGGCGGCACTGAAGCTTTCTTT
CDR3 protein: CASSLPGQRKGGTEAFF

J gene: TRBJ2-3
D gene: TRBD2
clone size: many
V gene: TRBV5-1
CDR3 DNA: TGCGCCAGCAGCATGGCAGCGGGACGCGCGGATACGCAGTATTTT
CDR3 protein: CASSMAAGRADTQYF

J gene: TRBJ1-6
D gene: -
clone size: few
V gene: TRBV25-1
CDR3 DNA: TGTGCCAGCAGTGAAGTGACACCGAGATACCTTAATTCACCCCTCCACTTT
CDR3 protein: CASSEVTPRYLNSPLHF

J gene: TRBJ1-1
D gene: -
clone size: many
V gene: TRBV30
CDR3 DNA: TGTGCCACCCAAAGCCCCCACAACACTGAAGCTTTCTTT
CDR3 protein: CATQSPHNTEAFF

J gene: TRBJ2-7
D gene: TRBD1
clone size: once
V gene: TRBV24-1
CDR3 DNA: TGTGCCACCGAAGGGACAGGCGCCGAGCAGTACTTC
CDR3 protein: CATEGTGAEQYF

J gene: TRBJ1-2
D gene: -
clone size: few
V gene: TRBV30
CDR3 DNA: TGTGCCTGGAGTGTAAGGCTCCTTAGCGGTGGCTACACCTTC
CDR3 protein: CAWSVRLLSGGYTF

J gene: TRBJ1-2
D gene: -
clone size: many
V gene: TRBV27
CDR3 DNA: TGTGCCAGCAGTTTAGCTGGAGGCTTCTATGGCTACACCTTC
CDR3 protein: CASSLAGGFYGYTF

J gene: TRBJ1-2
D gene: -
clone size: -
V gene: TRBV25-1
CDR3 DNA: TGTGCCAGCAGTGAGACCTTCTATGGCTACACCTTC
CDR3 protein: CASSETFYGYTF

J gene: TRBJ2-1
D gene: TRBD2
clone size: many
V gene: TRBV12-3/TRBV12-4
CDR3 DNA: TGTGCCAGCGGAGCTAGCGGTGGGGGGGATGAGCAGTTCTTC
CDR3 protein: CASGASGGGDEQFF

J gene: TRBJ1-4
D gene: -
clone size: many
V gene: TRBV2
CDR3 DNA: TGTGCCAGCAGCCCTCCCCCCTGGGGCCGGGAAGGTGAAAAACTGTTTTTT
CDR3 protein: CASSPPPWGREGEKLFF

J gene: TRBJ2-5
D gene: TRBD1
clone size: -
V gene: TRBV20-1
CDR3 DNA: TGCAGTGCTAGTCGGACAGGACAAGAGACCCAGTACTTC
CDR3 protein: CSASRTGQETQYF

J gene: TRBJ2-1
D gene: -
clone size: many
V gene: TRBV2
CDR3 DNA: TGTGCCAGCAGTTTAACAGGTCACTCCTACAATGAGCAGTTCTTC
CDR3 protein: CASSLTGHSYNEQFF

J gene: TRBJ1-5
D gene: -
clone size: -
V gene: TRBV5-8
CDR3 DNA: TGTGCCAGCAGCGTGACTGCCCGGGAGAAACAGCCCCAGCATTTT
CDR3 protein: CASSVTAREKQPQHF

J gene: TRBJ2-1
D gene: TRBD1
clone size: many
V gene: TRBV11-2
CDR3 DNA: TGTGCCAGCAGGGACAGGTCCAATGAGCAGTTCTTC
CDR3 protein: CASRDRSNEQFF

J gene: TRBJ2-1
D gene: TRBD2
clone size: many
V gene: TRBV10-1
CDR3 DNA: TGCGCCAGCAGTGGGACTAGTAATGAGCAGTTCTTC
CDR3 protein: CASSGTSNEQFF

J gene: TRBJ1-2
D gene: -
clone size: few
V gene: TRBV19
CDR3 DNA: TGTGCCAGTAGTACGACTCAACCGAACTATGGCTACACCTTC
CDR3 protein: CASSTTQPNYGYTF

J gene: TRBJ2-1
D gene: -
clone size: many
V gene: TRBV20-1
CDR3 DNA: TGCAGTGCTAGAGATGGGACTCCGCGTCGGTATGAGCAGTTCTTC
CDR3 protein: CSARDGTPRRYEQFF

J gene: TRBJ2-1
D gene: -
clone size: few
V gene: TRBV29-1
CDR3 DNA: TGCAGCGTAGTACGTTCCGGGAGTAGGAATGAGCAGTTCTTC
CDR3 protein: CSVVRSGSRNEQFF

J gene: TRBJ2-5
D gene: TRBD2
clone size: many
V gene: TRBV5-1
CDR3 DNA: TGCGCCAGCAGCTTCCAAATGACTAGCGGTTGGGAGACCCAGTACTTC
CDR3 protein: CASSFQMTSGWETQYF

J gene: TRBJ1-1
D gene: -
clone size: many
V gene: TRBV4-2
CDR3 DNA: TGTGCCAGCAGCCAAGAGAACACTGAAGCTTTCTTT
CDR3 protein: CASSQENTEAFF

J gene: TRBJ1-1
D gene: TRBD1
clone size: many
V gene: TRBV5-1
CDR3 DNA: TGCGCCAGCAGCTCGAGGGGGACAGGGACACTCAACACTGAAGCTTTCTTT
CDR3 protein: CASSSRGTGTLNTEAFF

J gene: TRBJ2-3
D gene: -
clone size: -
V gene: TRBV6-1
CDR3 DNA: TGTGCCAGCGCCCGACAGTTACGCACAGATACGCAGTATTTT
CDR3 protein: CASARQLRTDTQYF

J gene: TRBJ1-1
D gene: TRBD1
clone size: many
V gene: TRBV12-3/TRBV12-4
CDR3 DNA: TGTGCCAGCAGTCCGACCCTCCAGGGGGACAGAAAAGCTTTCTTT
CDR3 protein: CASSPTLQGDRKAFF

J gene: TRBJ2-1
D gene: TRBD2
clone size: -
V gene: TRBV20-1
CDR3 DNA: TGCAGTGCACTGACTAGCGGGAGTCTATACAATGAGCAGTTCTTC
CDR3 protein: CSALTSGSLYNEQFF

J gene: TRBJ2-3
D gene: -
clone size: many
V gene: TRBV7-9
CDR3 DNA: TGTGCCAGCAGCTTAGACCCAGATACGCAGTATTTT
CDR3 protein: CASSLDPDTQYF

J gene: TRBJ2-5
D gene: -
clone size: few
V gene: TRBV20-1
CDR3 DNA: TGCAGTGCTAGTCCGGGAACGAAGACCCAGTACTTC
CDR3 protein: CSASPGTKTQYF

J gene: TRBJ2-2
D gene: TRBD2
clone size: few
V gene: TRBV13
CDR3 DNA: TGTGCCAGCAGCTTTTCAACTAGCGGGAGGACCGGGGAGCTGTTTTTT
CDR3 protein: CASSFSTSGRTGELFF

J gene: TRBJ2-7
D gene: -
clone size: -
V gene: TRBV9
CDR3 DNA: TGTGCCAGCGGGCTAACCCCGACTCCTCGGGACGAGCAGTACTTC
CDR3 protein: CASGLTPTPRDEQYF

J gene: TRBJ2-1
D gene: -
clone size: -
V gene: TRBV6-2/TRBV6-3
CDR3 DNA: TGTGCCAGCAGTTACTCGGACGGGAGCTCCTACAATGAGCAGTTCTTC
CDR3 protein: CASSYSDGSSYNEQFF

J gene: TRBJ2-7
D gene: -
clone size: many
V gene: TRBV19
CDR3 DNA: TGTGCCAGTAGTATTCGGCTAGGGACTGGGATGCGGTACTTC
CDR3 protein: CASSIRLGTGMRYF

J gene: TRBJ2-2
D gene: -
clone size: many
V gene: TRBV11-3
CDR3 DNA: TGTGCCAGCAGCCTGGGACTCAAGGCCGGGGAGCTGTTTTTT
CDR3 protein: CASSLGLKAGELFF